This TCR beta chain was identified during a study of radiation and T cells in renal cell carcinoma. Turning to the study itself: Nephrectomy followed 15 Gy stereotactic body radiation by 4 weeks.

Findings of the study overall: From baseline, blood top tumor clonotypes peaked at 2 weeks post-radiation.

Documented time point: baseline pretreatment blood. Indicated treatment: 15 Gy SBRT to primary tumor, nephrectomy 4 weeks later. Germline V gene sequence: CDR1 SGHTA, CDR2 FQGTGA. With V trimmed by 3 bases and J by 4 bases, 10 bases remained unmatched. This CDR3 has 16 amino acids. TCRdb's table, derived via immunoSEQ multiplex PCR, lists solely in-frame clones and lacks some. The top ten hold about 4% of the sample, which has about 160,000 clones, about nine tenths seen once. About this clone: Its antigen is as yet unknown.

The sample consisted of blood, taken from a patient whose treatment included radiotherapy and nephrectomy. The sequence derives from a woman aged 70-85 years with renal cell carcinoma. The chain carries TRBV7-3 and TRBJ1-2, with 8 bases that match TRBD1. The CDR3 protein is CASSLSPGQASYGYTF. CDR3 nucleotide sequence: TGTGCCAGCAGCTTGTCCCCGGGACAGGCCTCCTATGGCTACACCTTC.